This record looks at one T cell receptor beta chain sequence and its context. Other DNA sequences in the sample encode the same CDR3. The entry originates in a study of blood T cell repertoires in COVID-19. For the study at large: Nucleic acid was either cDNA or gDNA, and it came from T cells, B-cell-depleted T cells, or PBMCs.

In the original analysis: Cell counts per sample came from amplifying reference gene primers. TCRdb's table, derived via immunoSEQ multiplex PCR, lists solely in-frame clones and lacks some. The V and J calls and the clone size are those of that table, but D and trimming were determined from the DNA. The table has almost 300,000 clones, around nine tenths seen once; the top ten hold around 1.2%. The CDR3 is 14 amino acids. Per germline, CDR1 SGHRS and CDR2 YFSETQ. Trimming pared 1 base from V and 4 bases from J, leaving 11 bases between. The TCR sequence derives from a man between 65 and 85 years old with acute or convalescent COVID-19. Material for sequencing was peripheral blood. The chain links TRBV5-1 to TRBJ1-1, with D possibly being TRBD1 (5 bases). This chain's CDR3 is CASSLQGTGTEAFF. The CDR3 DNA follows: TGCGCCAGCAGCTTGCAGGGAACGGGCACTGAAGCTTTCTTT.